Sequencing of this T cell receptor (beta chain) was carried out in a study of T-cell memory formation after mild COVID-19. Study-level findings and limits: Memory from before infection featured some responding clones, which suggests cross-reactive memory joined. Clones that got smaller from day 15 to 85 had even CD4/CD8, while clones growing later tipped toward CD4+.

This CDR3 is 14 amino acids long. With 0 bases removed from V and 9 bases from J, the gap between germline ends came to 15 bases. The germline V gene has CDR1 MGHRA and CDR2 YSYEKL. It was 5'RACE with constant-segment primers that produced the TCR alpha and TCR beta cDNA libraries, which carried sample barcodes and UMIs. TCRdb analysed the 5' RACE reads with MiXCR anew, one entry per CDR3 protein. The table lists some 450,000 distinct CDR3 sequences, 15% to 25% of them singletons. Notes on this clonotype: The target antigen is unknown.

This receptor was obtained from an adult woman who had mild COVID-19 (a few samples of this study predate the infection). Cell type and time point are not known. This sequence joins TRBV4-1 and TRBJ2-7, with no clear D. Specimen: PBMCs or a T cell subset sorted from them (not recorded which). The CDR3 nucleotides are TGCGCCAGCAGCCAAGACAAGGGTACCCCAGGGCAGTACTTC. Amino acids: CASSQDKGTPGQYF.